Presented here are 6 T cell receptor beta chains from one specimen sequenced in a study of T cell responses to AZD1222 COVID-19 vaccine. The assay was immunoSEQ multiplex PCR, and TCRdb's table has in-frame clones only and misses some. The data hold about 180,000 clones, with less than 95% observed a single time. Sequenced material: peripheral blood, taken on day 0 of AZD1222 vaccination. Receptor source: an adult in good health.

The chain combines TRBV19 with TRBJ1-2; no clear D gene. This CDR3 spans 14 amino acids. Germline values: CDR1 LNHDA, CDR2 SQIVND (reference sequence). The ends were cut back, 1 base at V and 2 bases at J, with 8 bases in the middle. The chain's CDR3 is CASSIASANYGYTF. The CDR3 coding sequence is TGTGCCAGTAGTATAGCGTCGGCGAACTATGGCTACACCTTC.

The CDR3: CASNPENSGPQHF. For the CDR3, the DNA is TGTGCCAGCAACCCGGAGAACAGCGGGCCCCAGCATTTT. The chain combines TRBV6-5 with TRBJ1-5, with D unresolved. Looked up from germline, CDR1 is MNHEY and CDR2 is SVGAGI. Trimming shortened V by 7 bases and J by 9 bases, and 16 bases separated the two germline ends. CDR3 length: 13 residues.

The chain is built from TRBV5-1 and TRBJ2-5; 7 bases are shared with TRBD2. With V trimmed by 2 bases and J by 1 base, 2 bases remained unmatched. CDR1 is SGHRS, CDR2 YFSETQ, per germline. The CDR3 spans 14 residues. CDR3 sequence (DNA): TGCGCCAGCAGCTTTACTAGCGCCCAAGAGACCCAGTACTTC. This codes for CASSFTSAQETQYF.

The J gene is TRBJ1-5, the V gene TRBV27, with 11 bases that match TRBD1. V lost 3 bases, J lost 0 bases, and 10 bases stayed unmatched. Looked up from germline, CDR1 is MNHEY and CDR2 is SMNVEV (reference sequence). The CDR3 loop spans 19 amino acids. CDR3 sequence: CASSFRHPGQGVSNQPQHF. The CDR3 DNA reads TGTGCCAGCAGTTTCAGGCATCCGGGACAGGGGGTTAGCAATCAGCCCCAGCATTTT.

V and J are TRBV7-2 and TRBJ2-5, with TRBD2 matching over 11 bases. The CDR3 runs 17 residues. The V gene's germline CDR1 is SGHTA and CDR2 FQGNSA. After removal of 0 bases from V and 1 base from J, the junction contained 4 bases not matched to a gene. The CDR3 spells CASSLATSGGIQETQYF. CDR3 nucleotide sequence: TGTGCCAGCAGCTTAGCAACTAGCGGGGGTATCCAAGAGACCCAGTACTTC. The full variable domain, with the rest looked up from reference TRBV7-2 and TRBJ2-5, is GAGVSQSPSNKVTEKGKDVELRCDPISGHTALYWYRQSLGQGLEFLIYFQGNSAPDKSGLPSDRFSAERTGGSVSTLTIQRTQQEDSAVYLCASSLATSGGIQETQYFGPGTRLLVL.

The chain combines TRBV3-1 (or the pseudogene TRBV3-2) with TRBJ1-3; D remains unclear. The CDR3 spans 13 residues. Germline V gene sequence: CDR1 LGHDT, CDR2 YNNKEL (reference sequence). Trimming stripped 10 bases from V and 0 bases from J, with 10 bases between. CDR3 region: CATSGHSGNTIYF. The CDR3 bases are TGTGCCACCTCAGGTCACTCTGGAAACACCATATATTTT.